The following is a T cell receptor (beta chain) sequence with its context. This specimen belongs to a study of technical replicates of blood from a handful of donors. Assay used: immunoSEQ multiplex PCR; TCRdb lists only in-frame clones, some missing. This table has tens of thousands of clones, just under 95% appearing once. Between the trimmed V and J ends, which lost 6 bases and 0 bases, there was a span of 12 bases. The CDR3 has 14 residues. The germline V gene has CDR1 MNHEY and CDR2 SVGAGI. What was sequenced was T cells isolated from PBMCs. The chain combines TRBV6-5 with TRBJ2-7; perhaps TRBD2 as D (5 bases). This TCR came from a human donor in good health. This CDR3 reads CASRSTTSSYEQYF. DNA of the CDR3: TGTGCCAGCAGGAGCACTACTAGCTCCTACGAGCAGTACTTC.